The 4 T cell receptor beta chains listed next were all sequenced from one sample in a study of T cells in Graves' hyperthyroidism and ophthalmopathy. Amplification targeted TCR beta CDR3 regions from RNA transcripts. HTBI primers were used for first-round RT-PCR of the TCR CDR3. TCRdb redid the calling of the multiplex PCR reads with MiXCR, one entry per CDR3 protein. The data contain 310,000 or so distinct CDR3 sequences, 17% of them seen just once; the ten biggest clones take up over 45%. The sequencing input was blood. These receptors were obtained from an older woman with Graves' ophthalmopathy.

This clonotype has a count of ten or more. V usage is TRBV7-2 and J usage is TRBJ2-5; 11 bases are shared with TRBD2. The CDR3 consists of 15 residues. CDR1 and CDR2 (germline): SGHTA, FQGNSA. Trimming took 6 bases from V and 3 from J; bases not matched to a gene: 6. In DNA, the CDR3 is TGTGCCAGCAGGACGGGACTAGCGGCCAAAGAGACCCAGTACTTC. Its translation is CASRTGLAAKETQYF.

This clonotype appeared many times. The chain employs TRBV7-2 and TRBJ2-1; D possibly corresponds to TRBD2 (5 bases). CDR1 and CDR2 (germline): SGHTA, FQGNSA. V was pared by 5 bases and J by 2 bases, with 13 bases between. There are 15 residues in the CDR3. The CDR3 bases are TGTGCCAGCAGCCCGGGGAGAATCACCTACAATGAGCAGTTCTTC. This translates into CASSPGRITYNEQFF.

This clonotype was picked up a small number of times. This chain uses TRBV5-8 with TRBJ2-7, with a weak D call TRBD1 (6 bases). Trimming shortened V by 5 bases and J by 1 base, and 19 bases separated the two germline ends. This CDR3 is built from 16 residues. The V gene's germline CDR1 is SGHTS and CDR2 YDEGEE. The DNA of the CDR3 is TGTGCCAGCAGATTCGGACAGTCTTCATATTCCTACGAGCAGTACTTC. Translated, it gives CASRFGQSSYSYEQYF.

J is TRBJ2-1 and V is TRBV7-9; 9 positions match TRBD2. CDR3 length: 17 residues. Germline V gene data show CDR1 as SEHNR and CDR2 as FQNEAQ (reference sequence). V shed 8 bases and J 0 bases; nucleotides not matched to a gene: 11. The CDR3, as DNA: TGTGCCAGCGACCTTCCCAGCGGGAGGCCCTCCTACAATGAGCAGTTCTTC. Residues: CASDLPSGRPSYNEQFF. Looking up the rest from reference TRBV7-9 and TRBJ2-1 gives the full variable domain: DTGVSQNPRHKITKRGQNVTFRCDPISEHNRLYWYRQTLGQGPEFLTYFQNEAQLEKSRLLSDRFSAERPKGSFSTLEIQRTEQGDSAMYLCASDLPSGRPSYNEQFFGPGTRLTVL.